This T cell receptor (beta chain) appears in the sequencing data of a study of blood T cell repertoires in COVID-19. At the level of the study: Italy, Spain and the United States were the sources of the convalescent and acute COVID-19 samples. Nucleic acid was either cDNA or gDNA, and it came from T cells, B-cell-depleted T cells, or PBMCs.

Authors' data handling: Nucleated cell number was recorded as an estimate derived from reference gene primer amplification. Sequencing used immunoSEQ multiplex PCR; TCRdb keeps in-frame clones, though not all of them. Clone size and V and J calls were adopted from that table, with D and trimming inferred from the DNA. The sample holds 390,000 or so clones; just over 85% are singletons and the top ten take roughly 1.4%. Source material: peripheral blood. This clonotype was obtained from a woman between 25 and 40 years old with active or convalescent COVID-19.

In DNA, the CDR3 is TGTGCCAGTAGTATAAAGGAGTCCACTGAAGCTTTCTTT. It specifies CASSIKESTEAFF. The V call is TRBV19, the J call TRBJ1-1; D unclear. The CDR3 runs to 13 residues. V was trimmed by 2 bases and J by 4 bases, leaving 8 bases between them. Germline V CDR1 and CDR2: LNHDA, SQIVND (reference sequence).